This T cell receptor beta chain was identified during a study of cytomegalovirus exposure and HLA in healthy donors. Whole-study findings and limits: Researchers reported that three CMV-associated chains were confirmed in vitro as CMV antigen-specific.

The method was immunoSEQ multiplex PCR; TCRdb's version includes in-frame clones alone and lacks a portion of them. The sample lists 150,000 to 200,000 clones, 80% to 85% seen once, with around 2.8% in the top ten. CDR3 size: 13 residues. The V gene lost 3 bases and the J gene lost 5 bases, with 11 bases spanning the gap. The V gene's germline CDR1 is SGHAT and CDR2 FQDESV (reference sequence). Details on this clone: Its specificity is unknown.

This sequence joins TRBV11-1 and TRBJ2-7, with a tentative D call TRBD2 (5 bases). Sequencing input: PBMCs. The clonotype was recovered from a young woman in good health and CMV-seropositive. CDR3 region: CASSLRTLDEQYF. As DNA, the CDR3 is TGTGCCAGCAGCTTGCGGACTCTCGACGAGCAGTACTTC.